The 22 T cell receptor beta chains reported below all come from one sample, sequenced in a study of prognosis after radiotherapy for stage I lung cancer. Genomic DNA provided the template from which TCR beta CDR3 was amplified by two-round multiplex PCR. Amplification in first-round PCR relied on primers specific to each TRBV and TRBJ gene. TCRdb re-called the multiplex PCR reads with MiXCR, one entry per CDR3 protein. Here the sample spans about 18,000 distinct CDR3 sequences, roughly 40% being singletons. Sample: PBMCs, taken before or after stereotactic body radiation therapy (not recorded which). These receptor sequences come from a donor over 45 with non-small cell lung cancer.

This clonotype was observed a few times. The chain links TRBV24-1 to TRBJ2-1; 11 nucleotides match TRBD2. The CDR3 contains 13 residues. J lost 10 bases, V lost 12 bases, and 10 bases had no gene match. The germline CDR1 and CDR2 sequences are KGHDR and SFDVKD. CDR3 in DNA: TGTGCCTCCGGGACTAGCGGTTTGGAAGAGCAGTTCTTC. It specifies CASGTSGLEEQFF.

Notes on this clonotype: One end of the junction does not line up with germline, which may come from a read error. The chain carries TRBV30 and TRBJ1-4, with a tentative D call TRBD1 (5 bases). The CDR3 covers 17 residues. Germline values: CDR1 GTSNPN, CDR2 SVGIG (reference sequence). The CDR3 nucleotides are TGTGCCTGGAGTGCCCGAAGGGGTGCTGGGACTAATGAAAAACCGTTTTTT. Its protein is CAWSARRGAGTNEKPFF. Filled out from reference TRBV30 and TRBJ1-4, the complete variable domain reads SQTIHQWPATLVQPVGSPLSLECTVEGTSNPNLYWYRQAAGRGLQLLFYSVGIGQISSEVPQNLSASRPQDRQFILSSKKLLLSDSGFYLCAWSARRGAGTNEKPFFGSGTQLSVL.

This clonotype was counted between two and nine times. A far bigger clonotype differs at one base, so this is likely a read error. The V and J genes are TRBV12-3 or TRBV12-4 and TRBJ2-1; possible D gene TRBD1, 6 bases. The CDR3 length is 15 residues. Deletions cut 6 bases from V and 0 bases from J, with 12 bases between. The CDR3 DNA reads as TGTGCCAGCAGCCCGACAGGACCCTCCTACAATGAGCAGTTCTTC. Residues: CASSPTGPSYNEQFF.

This clonotype was counted ten times or more. This sequence joins TRBV20-1 and TRBJ2-7; 9 bases align to TRBD1. Trimming at V came to 6 bases and at J to 6 bases, leaving 9 bases not matched to a gene. CDR3 length equals 13 residues. Germline V gene lookup returns CDR1 DFQATT and CDR2 SNEGSKA (reference sequence). CDR3 region: CSARAGTGTEQYF. CDR3 bases: TGCAGTGCCCGAGCCGGGACAGGGACCGAGCAGTACTTC.

In its sample, this clonotype was seen many times. The chain couples TRBV11-3 to TRBJ1-2; 9 bases are a match to TRBD1. Germline CDR1 reads SGHNT; CDR2 reads YENEEA. This CDR3 is built from 18 residues. Unmatched junction bases numbered 12, after V lost 4 bases and J lost 0 bases. CDR3 amino acids: CASSSLTGQGRPNYGYTF. The DNA of the CDR3 is TGTGCCAGCAGCTCCTTAACGGGACAGGGTCGGCCTAACTATGGCTACACCTTC.

This clonotype was counted a single time. The CDR3 here is CASSIRWPGGSQETQYF. DNA of the CDR3: TGTGCCAGTAGTATCCGGTGGCCAGGGGGCTCCCAAGAGACCCAGTACTTC. This chain links TRBV19 with TRBJ2-5; TRBD1 aligns across 8 bases. CDR1 is LNHDA, CDR2 SQIVND, per germline (reference sequence). Unmatched junction bases numbered 10, after V lost 3 bases and J lost 1 base. This CDR3 spans 17 amino acids.

This clonotype showed up just once. The genes are TRBV6-7 and TRBJ1-2; a weak D match, TRBD1 (5 bases). TRBV6-7 is an ORF; its function is uncertain. Trimming removed 5 bases at V and 3 bases at J, with 25 bases between. The CDR3 loop spans 18 amino acids. CDR3 in amino acids: CASSHTPGGCRSDYGYTF. DNA for the CDR3: TGTGCCAGCAGTCATACTCCCGGGGGGTGCAGGAGTGACTATGGCTACACCTTC.

On this clonotype: A read error may produce the germline difference seen at one junction end. This chain's CDR3 is CASSLTNTPDYGYSF. The CDR3 DNA sequence: TGTGCAAGCAGTTTAACGAACACCCCTGACTATGGCTACAGCTTC. The chain is built from TRBV12-3 or TRBV12-4 and TRBJ1-2; D unclear. The CDR3 spans 15 residues.

The CDR3 region has the DNA TGCGCCAGCAGCCCTTCGGCGGGGGTAGGGGCCAACGTCCTGACTTTC. As protein: CASSPSAGVGANVLTF. The V gene is TRBV5-1, the J gene TRBJ2-6, with 7 bases matching TRBD2. Germline loops: CDR1 SGHRS, CDR2 YFSETQ. V dropped 4 bases and J dropped 4; count of bases not matched to a gene: 8. The CDR3 contains 16 residues.

The rearrangement uses TRBV5-1 and TRBJ1-2; D is uncertain. The CDR3 length is 16 residues. Trimming cost V 0 bases and J 5 bases, with 17 bases left between them. The germline V gene encodes CDR1 SGHRS and CDR2 YFSETQ. CDR3 amino acids: CASSLEFGARLYGYTF. The CDR3 DNA is TGCGCCAGCAGCTTGGAATTTGGAGCTAGGCTATATGGCTACACCTTC. Full variable domain (missing parts from reference TRBV5-1 and TRBJ1-2): KAGVTQTPRYLIKTRGQQVTLSCSPISGHRSVSWYQQTPGQGLQFLFEYFSETQRNKGNFPGRFSGRQFSNSRSEMNVSTLELGDSALYLCASSLEFGARLYGYTFGSGTRLTVV.

This clonotype appeared a few times. A far more abundant clone sits one base away, making this likely a read error. The rearrangement uses TRBV7-2 and TRBJ1-1, with TRBD1 as a possible D gene (6 bases). CDR1 SGHTA and CDR2 FQGNSA come from the germline V gene. The CDR3 loop spans 16 amino acids. V was clipped by 5 bases and J by 0 bases, with 16 bases between them. CDR3 loop: CASSPERGMLNTEAFF. The CDR3 DNA is TGTGCCAGCAGCCCCGAGAGGGGGATGCTGAACACTGAAGCTTTCTTT.

This clonotype was seen a few times. This likely came from a read error, as a far larger clone is one base away. The chain links TRBV6-2 or TRBV6-3 to TRBJ1-5; no clear D. The CDR3 length is 14 residues. The V end was cut by 5 bases, the J end by 1 base, with 9 bases between. Germline V gene data show CDR1 as MNHEY and CDR2 as SVGEGT. The DNA of the CDR3 is TGTGCCAGCAGTGAGTCAAACAGCAATCAGCCCCAGCATTTT. This sequence encodes CASSESNSNQPQHF.

This clonotype appeared a few times. A much bigger clone sits one base away, suggesting this may be a read error. V usage is TRBV10-3 and J usage is TRBJ2-3, with D possibly TRBD1 on 6 matching bases. Per germline, CDR1 ENHRY and CDR2 SYGVKD. This CDR3 is built from 13 residues. V was shortened by 6 bases and J by 2 bases, with 9 bases between the two germline ends. The CDR3 is CAIRGADTDTQYF. Written as DNA, the CDR3 is TGTGCCATCAGGGGGGCCGACACAGATACGCAGTATTTT.

This clonotype was counted ten times or more. The chain is built from TRBV28 and TRBJ2-1, with 12 bases aligning to TRBD2. This CDR3 spans 16 amino acids. V lost 7 bases and J lost 4; bases outside the gene matches: 8. The germline V gene has CDR1 MDHEN and CDR2 SYDVKM. This CDR3 reads CASISKLAGGYNEQFF. Written as DNA, the CDR3 is TGTGCCAGCATCTCTAAACTAGCGGGGGGATACAATGAGCAGTTCTTC.

This clonotype is medium-sized (0.01 to 0.1%). This chain links TRBV20-1 with TRBJ2-3; D is uncertain. With 0 bases removed from V and 5 bases from J, the gap between germline ends came to 3 bases. Germline values: CDR1 DFQATT, CDR2 SNEGSKA (reference sequence). CDR3 size: 11 residues. The CDR3 coding sequence is TGCAGTGCTAGAGAGGTAGATACGCAGTATTTT. This encodes CSAREVDTQYF.

This clonotype was recorded many times. The gene calls are TRBV7-2 and TRBJ2-7; D unresolved. Germline lookup yields CDR1 SGHTA and CDR2 FQGNSA. V lost 1 base, J lost 3 bases, and 10 bases lay in between. CDR3 size: 14 residues. CDR3 nucleotide sequence: TGTGCCAGCAGCTTAGAAGGCCCGCACTACGAGCAGTACTTC. Its protein product is CASSLEGPHYEQYF.

This clonotype was seen ten or more times. The CDR3 spells CASSVGVGGAGDTQYF. DNA for the CDR3: TGTGCCAGCAGCGTTGGAGTGGGAGGGGCGGGTGATACGCAGTATTTT. The chain employs TRBV9 and TRBJ2-3; 7 bases are shared with TRBD2. Trimming removed 2 bases from V and 6 bases from J; junction bases left unmatched: 12. CDR1 SGDLS and CDR2 YYNGEE come from the germline V gene. The length of the CDR3 is 16 residues.

This clonotype was detected ten times or more. The rearrangement uses TRBV6-1 and TRBJ2-5; perhaps TRBD1 as D (5 bases). The V and J ends lost 7 bases and 4 bases respectively, with 13 bases between them. This CDR3 is 13 amino acids long. Per germline, CDR1 MNHNS and CDR2 SASEGT. The CDR3 bases are TGTGCCAGCACCGCGAAGGGGTTAGAGACCCAGTACTTC. The encoded protein is CASTAKGLETQYF.

This clonotype has ten or more counts. The chain recombines TRBV6-1 with TRBJ2-2; TRBD2 agrees at 13 bases. V was pared by 7 bases and J by 5 bases, with 7 bases of the junction left unmatched. The length of the CDR3 is 16 residues. Germline V CDR1 and CDR2: MNHNS, SASEGT. In nucleotides, the CDR3 is TGTGCCAGCACCCTGGGGGGACTAGCGGGGACCGGGGAGCTGTTTTTT. It encodes CASTLGGLAGTGELFF.

Points on this clonotype: The CDR3 end shows no conserved phenylalanine or tryptophan, and so a read error is likely. This chain links TRBV7-9 with TRBJ1-2, with D uncertain. The CDR3 sequence is 13 residues long. The germline V gene has CDR1 SEHNR and CDR2 FQNEAQ (reference sequence). V lost 5 bases, J lost 4 bases, and 11 bases lay in between. The CDR3 bases are TGTGCCAGCAGCCTTGGACTGGGCTATGGCTACACCATC. Its protein is CASSLGLGYGYTI.

Remarks on this clonotype: With a much larger clone just one base away, this may be a read error. This sequence joins TRBV5-1 and TRBJ2-5; 7 bases map to TRBD1. Germline assignment: CDR1 SGHRS and CDR2 YFSETQ. The CDR3 extends over 14 amino acids. The CDR3 is CASTGTENQETKYF. CDR3 coding DNA: TGCGCCAGCACCGGGACAGAGAATCAAGAGACCAAGTACTTC.

The genes are TRBV6-2 or TRBV6-3 and TRBJ2-7; D not certain. Germline-derived CDR1 and CDR2 are MNHEY and SVGEGT. CDR3 length: 13 amino acids. The V and J ends lost 2 bases and 2 bases respectively, with 7 bases between them. CDR3: CASSYLGTYEQYF. CDR3 DNA: TGTGCCAGCAGTTACCTGGGGACCTACGAGCAGTACTTC.